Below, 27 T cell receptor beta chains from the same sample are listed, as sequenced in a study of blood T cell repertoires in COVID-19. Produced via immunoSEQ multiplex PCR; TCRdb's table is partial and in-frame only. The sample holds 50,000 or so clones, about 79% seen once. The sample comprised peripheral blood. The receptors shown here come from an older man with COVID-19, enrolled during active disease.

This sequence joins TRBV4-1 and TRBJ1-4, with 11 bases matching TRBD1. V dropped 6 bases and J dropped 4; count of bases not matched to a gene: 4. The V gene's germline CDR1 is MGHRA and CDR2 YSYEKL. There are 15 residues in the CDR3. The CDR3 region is CASRGTGGGNEKLFF. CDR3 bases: TGCGCCAGCAGAGGGACAGGGGGAGGTAATGAAAAACTGTTTTTT.

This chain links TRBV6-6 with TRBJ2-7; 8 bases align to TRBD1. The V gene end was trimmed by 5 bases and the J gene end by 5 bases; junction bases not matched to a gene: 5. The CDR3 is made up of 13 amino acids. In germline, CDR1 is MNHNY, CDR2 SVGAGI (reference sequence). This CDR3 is CASSSRGPDEQYV. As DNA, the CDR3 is TGTGCCAGCAGTAGCAGGGGGCCTGACGAGCAGTACGTC.

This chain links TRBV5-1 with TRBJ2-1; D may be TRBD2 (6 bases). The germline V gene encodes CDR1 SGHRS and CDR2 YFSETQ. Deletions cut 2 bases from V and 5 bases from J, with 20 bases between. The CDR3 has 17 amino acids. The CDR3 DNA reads TGCGCCAGCAGCTTTTCCGGGTCGGGAGCGGTCCACAATGAGCAGTTCTTC. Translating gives CASSFSGSGAVHNEQFF.

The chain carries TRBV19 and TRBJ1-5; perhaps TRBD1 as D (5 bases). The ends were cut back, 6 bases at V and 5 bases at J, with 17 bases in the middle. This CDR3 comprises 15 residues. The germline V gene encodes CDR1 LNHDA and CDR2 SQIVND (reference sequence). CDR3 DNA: TGTGCCAGTAGACCCGACCGGGGGAGGGATCAGCCCCAGCATTTT. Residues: CASRPDRGRDQPQHF. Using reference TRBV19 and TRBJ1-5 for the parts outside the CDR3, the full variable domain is DGGITQSPKYLFRKEGQNVTLSCEQNLNHDAMYWYRQDPGQGLRLIYYSQIVNDFQKGDIAEGYSVSREKKESFPLTVTSAQKNPTAFYLCASRPDRGRDQPQHFGDGTRLSIL.

The CDR3: CASSQGIDIWKAGELFF. DNA of the CDR3: TGCGCCAGCAGCCAAGGAATAGACATTTGGAAGGCCGGGGAGCTGTTTTTT. The V call is TRBV4-3, the J call TRBJ2-2; D is undetermined. This CDR3 contains 17 residues. V was pared by 1 base and J by 6 bases, with 18 bases between. Germline CDR1 and CDR2: LGHNA and YSLEER.

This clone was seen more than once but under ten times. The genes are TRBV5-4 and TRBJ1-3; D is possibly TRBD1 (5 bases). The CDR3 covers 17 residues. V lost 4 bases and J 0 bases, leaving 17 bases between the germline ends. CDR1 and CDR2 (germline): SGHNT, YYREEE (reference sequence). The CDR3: CASSPFGGGISGNTIYF. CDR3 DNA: TGTGCCAGCAGCCCTTTCGGGGGTGGGATCTCTGGAAACACCATATATTTT.

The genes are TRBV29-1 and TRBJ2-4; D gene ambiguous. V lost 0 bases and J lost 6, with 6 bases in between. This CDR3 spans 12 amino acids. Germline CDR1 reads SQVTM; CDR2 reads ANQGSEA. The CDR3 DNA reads TGCAGCGTTGAAGAGGCGGTAAACATTCAGTACTTC. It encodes CSVEEAVNIQYF.

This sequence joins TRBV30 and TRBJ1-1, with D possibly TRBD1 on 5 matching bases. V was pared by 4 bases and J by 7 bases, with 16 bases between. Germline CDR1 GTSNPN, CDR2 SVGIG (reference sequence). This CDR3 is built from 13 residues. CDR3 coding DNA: TGTGCCTGGACCGGAAGGACATGGGGTGAAGCTTTCTTT. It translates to CAWTGRTWGEAFF.

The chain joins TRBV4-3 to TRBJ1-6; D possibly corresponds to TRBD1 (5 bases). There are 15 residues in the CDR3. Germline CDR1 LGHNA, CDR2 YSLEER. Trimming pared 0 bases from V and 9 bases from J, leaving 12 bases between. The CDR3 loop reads CASSQEGGGVSPLHF. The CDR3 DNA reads TGCGCCAGCAGCCAAGAAGGTGGAGGGGTTTCACCCCTCCACTTT.

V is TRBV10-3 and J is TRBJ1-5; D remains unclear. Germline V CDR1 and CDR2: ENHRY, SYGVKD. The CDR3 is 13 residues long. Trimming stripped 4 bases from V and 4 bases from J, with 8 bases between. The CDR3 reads CAISGNSNQPQHF. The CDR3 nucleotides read TGTGCCATCAGTGGTAATAGTAATCAGCCCCAGCATTTT.

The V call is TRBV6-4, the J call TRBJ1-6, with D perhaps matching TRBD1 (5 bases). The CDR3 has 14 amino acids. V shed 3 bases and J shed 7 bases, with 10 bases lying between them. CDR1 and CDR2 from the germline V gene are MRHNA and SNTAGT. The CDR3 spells CASSERGGNSPLHF. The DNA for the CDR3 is TGTGCCAGCAGTGAACGCGGGGGAAATTCACCCCTCCACTTT.

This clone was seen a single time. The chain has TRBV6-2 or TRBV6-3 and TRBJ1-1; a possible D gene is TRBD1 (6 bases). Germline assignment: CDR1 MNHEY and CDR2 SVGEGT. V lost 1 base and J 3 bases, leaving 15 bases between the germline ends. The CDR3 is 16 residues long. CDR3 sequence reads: CASSYFQGKWDTEAFF. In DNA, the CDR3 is TGTGCCAGCAGTTACTTTCAGGGGAAATGGGACACTGAAGCTTTCTTT.

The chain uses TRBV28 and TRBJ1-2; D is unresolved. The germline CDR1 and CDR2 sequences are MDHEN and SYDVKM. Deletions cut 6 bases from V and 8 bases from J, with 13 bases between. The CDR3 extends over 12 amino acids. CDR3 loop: CASSVQEGGYTF. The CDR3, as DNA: TGTGCCAGCAGCGTGCAGGAGGGCGGCTACACCTTC.

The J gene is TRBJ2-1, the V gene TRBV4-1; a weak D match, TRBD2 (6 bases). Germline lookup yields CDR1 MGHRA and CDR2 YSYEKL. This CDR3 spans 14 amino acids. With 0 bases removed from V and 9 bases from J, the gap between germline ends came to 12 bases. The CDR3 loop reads CASSQEVGGSEQFF. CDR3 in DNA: TGCGCCAGCAGCCAAGAAGTGGGGGGATCTGAGCAGTTCTTC.

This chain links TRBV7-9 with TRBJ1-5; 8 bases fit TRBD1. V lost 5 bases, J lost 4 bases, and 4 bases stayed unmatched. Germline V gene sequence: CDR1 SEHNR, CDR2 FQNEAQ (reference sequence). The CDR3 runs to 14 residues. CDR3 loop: CASSQDRGNQPQHF. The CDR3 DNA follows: TGTGCCAGCAGCCAAGACAGGGGTAATCAGCCCCAGCATTTT. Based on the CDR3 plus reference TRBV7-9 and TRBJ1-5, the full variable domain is DTGVSQNPRHKITKRGQNVTFRCDPISEHNRLYWYRQTLGQGPEFLTYFQNEAQLEKSRLLSDRFSAERPKGSFSTLEIQRTEQGDSAMYLCASSQDRGNQPQHFGDGTRLSIL.

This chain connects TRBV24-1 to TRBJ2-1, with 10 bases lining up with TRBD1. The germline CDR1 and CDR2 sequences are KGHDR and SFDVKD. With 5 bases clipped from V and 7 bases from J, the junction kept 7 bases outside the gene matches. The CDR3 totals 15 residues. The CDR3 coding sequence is TGTGCCACCAGTGCGGGACAGGGGCGACAGAATGAGCAGTTCTTC. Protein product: CATSAGQGRQNEQFF.

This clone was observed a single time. CDR3 bases: TGTGCCAGCAGCCCCGGACAGGGTAGAACAGATACGCAGTATTTT. It translates to CASSPGQGRTDTQYF. V usage is TRBV7-2 and J usage is TRBJ2-3, with TRBD1 matching over 8 bases. The CDR3 has 15 residues. Germline CDR1 SGHTA, CDR2 FQGNSA. V lost 5 bases, J lost 3 bases, and 7 bases stayed unmatched.

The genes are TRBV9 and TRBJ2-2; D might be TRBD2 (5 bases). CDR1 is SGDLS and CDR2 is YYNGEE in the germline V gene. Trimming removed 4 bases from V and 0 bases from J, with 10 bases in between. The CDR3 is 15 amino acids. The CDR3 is CASSRAGTNTGELFF. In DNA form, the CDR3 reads TGTGCCAGCAGCCGTGCCGGGACGAACACCGGGGAGCTGTTTTTT.

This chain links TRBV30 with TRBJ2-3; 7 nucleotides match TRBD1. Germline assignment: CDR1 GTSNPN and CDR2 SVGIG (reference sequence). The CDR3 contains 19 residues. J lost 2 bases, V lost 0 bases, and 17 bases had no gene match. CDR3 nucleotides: TGTGCCTGGAGTGTTCGGTGGGGACAGAAGGCCCTCTTCACAGATACGCAGTATTTT. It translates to CAWSVRWGQKALFTDTQYF. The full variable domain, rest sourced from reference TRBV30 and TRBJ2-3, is SQTIHQWPATLVQPVGSPLSLECTVEGTSNPNLYWYRQAAGRGLQLLFYSVGIGQISSEVPQNLSASRPQDRQFILSSKKLLLSDSGFYLCAWSVRWGQKALFTDTQYFGPGTRLTVL.

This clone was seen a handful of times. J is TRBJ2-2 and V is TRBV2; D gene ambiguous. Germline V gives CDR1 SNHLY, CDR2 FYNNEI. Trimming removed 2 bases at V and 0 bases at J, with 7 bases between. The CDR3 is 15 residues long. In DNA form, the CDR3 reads TGTGCCAGCAGTGAAAACGGAGCGAACACCGGGGAGCTGTTTTTT. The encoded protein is CASSENGANTGELFF. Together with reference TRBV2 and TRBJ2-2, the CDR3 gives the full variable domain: EPEVTQTPSHQVTQMGQEVILRCVPISNHLYFYWYRQILGQKVEFLVSFYNNEISEKSEIFDDQFSVERPDGSNFTLKIRSTKLEDSAMYFCASSENGANTGELFFGEGSRLTVL.

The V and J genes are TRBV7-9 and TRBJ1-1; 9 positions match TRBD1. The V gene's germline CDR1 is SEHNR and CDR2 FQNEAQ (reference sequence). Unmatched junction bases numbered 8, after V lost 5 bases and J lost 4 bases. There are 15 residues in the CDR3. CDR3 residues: CASSPRDRVGTEAFF. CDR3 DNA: TGTGCCAGCAGCCCCAGGGACAGGGTTGGCACTGAAGCTTTCTTT.

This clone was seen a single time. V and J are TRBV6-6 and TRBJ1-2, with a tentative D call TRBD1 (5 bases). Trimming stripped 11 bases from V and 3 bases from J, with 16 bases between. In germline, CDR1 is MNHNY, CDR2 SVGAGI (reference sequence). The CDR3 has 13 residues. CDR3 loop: CAGAGGNDYGYTF. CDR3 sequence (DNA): TGTGCCGGGGCGGGGGGGAACGACTATGGCTACACCTTC.

This chain's CDR3 is CASSLNREGGYTF. As DNA, the CDR3 is TGTGCCAGCAGCTTAAACCGGGAAGGCGGCTACACCTTC. V gene TRBV7-9 combines with J gene TRBJ1-2; D gene uncertain. The CDR3 runs 13 residues. CDR1 is SEHNR, CDR2 FQNEAQ, per germline (reference sequence). V lost 2 bases to trimming and J lost 8 bases, with 12 bases between them.

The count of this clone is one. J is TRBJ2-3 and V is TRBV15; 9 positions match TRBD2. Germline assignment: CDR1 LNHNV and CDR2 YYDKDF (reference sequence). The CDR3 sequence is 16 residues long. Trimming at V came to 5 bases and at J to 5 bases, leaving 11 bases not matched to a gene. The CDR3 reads CATSPSKRGEGDTQYF. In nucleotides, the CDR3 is TGTGCCACCAGCCCAAGCAAGCGGGGGGAGGGAGATACGCAGTATTTT.

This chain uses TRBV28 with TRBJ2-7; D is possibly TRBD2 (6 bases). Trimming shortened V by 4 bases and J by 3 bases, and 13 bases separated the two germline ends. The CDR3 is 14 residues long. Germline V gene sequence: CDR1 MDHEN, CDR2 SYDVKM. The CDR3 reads CASSSPGTLYEQYV. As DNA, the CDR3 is TGTGCCAGCAGTTCCCCCGGGACTCTCTACGAGCAGTACGTC.

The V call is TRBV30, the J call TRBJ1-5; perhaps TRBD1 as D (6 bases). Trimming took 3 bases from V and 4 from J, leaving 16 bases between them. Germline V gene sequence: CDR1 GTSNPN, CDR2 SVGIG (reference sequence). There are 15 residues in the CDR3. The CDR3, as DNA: TGTGCCTGGAGCAGAAACACAGGGAATAATCAGCCCCAGCATTTT. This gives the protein CAWSRNTGNNQPQHF.

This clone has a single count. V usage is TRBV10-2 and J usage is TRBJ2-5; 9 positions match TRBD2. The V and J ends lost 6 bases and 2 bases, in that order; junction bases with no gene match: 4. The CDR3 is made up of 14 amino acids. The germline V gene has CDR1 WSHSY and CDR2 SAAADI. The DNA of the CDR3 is TGCGCCAGCAGCCGACTAGCGGATCAAGAGACCCAGTACTTC. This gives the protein CASSRLADQETQYF.